Shown below are 22 T cell receptor beta chains from a single sample sequenced in a study of cytomegalovirus exposure and HLA in healthy donors. The PCR ran on 60 Vbeta and 13 Jbeta primers. This table comes from immunoSEQ multiplex PCR, and its TCRdb copy is limited to in-frame clones, with some not included. The sample contains about 42,000 clones, 50% to 55% of which appear only once. Material for sequencing was PBMCs. These receptor sequences come from a human donor in good health.

This rearrangement joins TRBV4-3 to TRBJ2-1; perhaps TRBD2 as D (7 bases). Germline V CDR1 and CDR2: LGHNA, YSLEER. The V end was cut by 1 base, the J end by 0 bases, with 13 bases between. The CDR3 has 17 amino acids. The CDR3 DNA sequence: TGCGCCAGCAGCCAAGGGGGAGGGGGAAACTCCTACAATGAGCAGTTCTTC. As protein: CASSQGGGGNSYNEQFF.

The chain has TRBV5-4 and TRBJ2-6, with D maybe TRBD1 (5 bases). V lost 0 bases, J lost 3 bases, and 10 bases lay in between. CDR3 length equals 16 residues. In germline, CDR1 is SGHNT, CDR2 YYREEE (reference sequence). The CDR3 DNA sequence: TGTGCCAGCAGCTTGGATTCAGGGCGTGGGGCCAACGTCCTGACTTTC. It specifies CASSLDSGRGANVLTF. The full variable domain, rest sourced from reference TRBV5-4 and TRBJ2-6, is ETGVTQSPTHLIKTRGQQVTLRCSSQSGHNTVSWYQQALGQGPQFIFQYYREEENGRGNFPPRFSGLQFPNYSSELNVNALELDDSALYLCASSLDSGRGANVLTFGAGSRLTVL.

This clone has only a few counts. This rearrangement joins TRBV13 to TRBJ2-3; 8 bases align to TRBD1. Trimming cost V 5 bases and J 5 bases; bases outside gene matches: 9. The germline gives CDR1 PRHDT, CDR2 FYEKMQ (reference sequence). The CDR3 covers 15 residues. CDR3 sequence (DNA): TGTGCCAGCAGCCCCCGGTCCAGGGGGCGAGATACGCAGTATTTT. This encodes CASSPRSRGRDTQYF.

The chain is built from TRBV11-1 and TRBJ2-2; tentative D call: TRBD2 (6 bases). The CDR3 has 16 amino acids. Trimming took off 5 bases at V and 7 bases at J, with 20 bases between the two ends. Germline V gene data show CDR1 as SGHAT and CDR2 as FQDESV (reference sequence). This chain's CDR3 is CASSKEGRNLIGELFF. The CDR3 region has the DNA TGTGCCAGCAGCAAGGAGGGCAGAAATTTAATCGGGGAGCTGTTTTTT.

The rearrangement uses TRBV7-5 and TRBJ1-1; the D segment call TRBD1 is taken from the table without a DNA check. TRBV7-5 is described as a pseudogene. This CDR3 is 16 amino acids long. Written as DNA, the CDR3 is TGTGTCAGAAGTTGTACCGGGACAGGGGCGAACACTGAAGCTTTCTTT. This sequence encodes CVRSCTGTGANTEAFF.

The rearrangement joins TRBV18 to TRBJ1-6; D uncertain. The CDR3 loop spans 18 amino acids. The V end was cut by 2 bases, the J end by 6 bases, with 20 bases between. Germline assignment: CDR1 KGHSH and CDR2 LQKENI. Here the CDR3 reads CASSPTSRPTLVNSPLHF. The CDR3 region has the DNA TGTGCCAGCTCACCAACGTCGAGGCCGACTCTCGTTAATTCACCCCTCCACTTT.

The chain links TRBV7-2 to TRBJ2-1; TRBD2 matches at 9 bases. Germline loops: CDR1 SGHTA, CDR2 FQGNSA. The CDR3 loop spans 15 amino acids. With 1 base clipped from V and 7 bases from J, the junction kept 5 bases outside the gene matches. CDR3 loop: CASSLVSGGINEQFF. CDR3 nucleotides: TGTGCCAGCAGCTTAGTTAGCGGGGGAATAAATGAGCAGTTCTTC.

This clone came up a few times. The V and J genes are TRBV2 and TRBJ1-1; D is undetermined. The germline V and J ends were trimmed by 6 bases and 1 base, with 9 bases remaining between them. The CDR3 has 13 residues. Germline CDR1 reads SNHLY; CDR2 reads FYNNEI. The CDR3, as DNA: TGTGCCAGCAGCCCACTTCCGAACACTGAAGCTTTCTTT. This encodes CASSPLPNTEAFF.

The gene calls are TRBV9 and TRBJ1-3; 7 bases align to TRBD1. The ends lost 0 bases at V and 2 bases at J; junction bases unmatched: 8. The CDR3 spans 17 residues. Germline CDR1 SGDLS, CDR2 YYNGEE. Here the CDR3 reads CASSVGGVRGTGNTIYF. For the CDR3, the DNA is TGTGCCAGCAGCGTAGGGGGGGTCAGGGGGACTGGAAACACCATATATTTT.

This clone has just a few counts. The J gene is TRBJ2-4, the V gene TRBV5-1; 10 bases map to TRBD1. The germline V gene has CDR1 SGHRS and CDR2 YFSETQ. V was pared by 5 bases and J by 6 bases, with 5 bases of the junction left unmatched. This CDR3 spans 14 amino acids. The CDR3 bases are TGCGCCAGCAGTTCCCGGGACAGGGGAAACATTCAGTACTTC. It translates to CASSSRDRGNIQYF.

This clone appeared a few times. Distinct nucleotide sequences in the sample also encode this CDR3. This chain uses TRBV7-9 with TRBJ2-5; 7 positions agree with TRBD2. Germline trimming cut 0 bases from V and 2 bases from J; bases unmatched to any gene: 9. There are 17 residues in the CDR3. CDR1 and CDR2 (germline): SEHNR, FQNEAQ (reference sequence). The CDR3, as DNA: TGTGCCAGCAGCTTAGCGCGGGCTAGCGGCACACAAGAGACCCAGTACTTC. The encoded protein is CASSLARASGTQETQYF.

The V call is TRBV6-1, the J call TRBJ2-7, with unresolved D. The CDR3 contains 15 residues. V lost 2 bases and J lost 0, with 11 bases in between. The germline gives CDR1 MNHNS, CDR2 SASEGT. CDR3 residues: CASSEPGHSSYEQYF. As DNA, the CDR3 is TGTGCCAGCAGTGAACCAGGTCATAGCTCCTACGAGCAGTACTTC.

The chain uses TRBV9 and TRBJ1-1, with D unclear. The ends were cut back, 0 bases at V and 2 bases at J, with 11 bases in the middle. This CDR3 spans 15 amino acids. The germline V gene has CDR1 SGDLS and CDR2 YYNGEE. The CDR3 is CASSVGGNINTEAFF. As DNA, the CDR3 is TGTGCCAGCAGCGTAGGAGGTAACATAAACACTGAAGCTTTCTTT.

The rearrangement uses TRBV6-5 and TRBJ1-1; D is uncertain. V was clipped by 5 bases and J by 7 bases, with 14 bases between them. This CDR3 contains 13 residues. Germline V gives CDR1 MNHEY, CDR2 SVGAGI. The CDR3 DNA is TGTGCCAGCAGTCTGGGCCCTTCAAATGAAGCTTTCTTT. Protein sequence: CASSLGPSNEAFF.

V is TRBV7-2 and J is TRBJ2-5; TRBD2 agrees at 9 bases. The V gene end was trimmed by 1 base and the J gene end by 1 base; junction bases not matched to a gene: 1. This CDR3 is 15 amino acids long. Germline CDR1 is SGHTA and CDR2 is FQGNSA. The DNA for the CDR3 is TGTGCCAGCAGCTTAGGGCGGGGGGGCCAAGAGACCCAGTACTTC. Translating it yields CASSLGRGGQETQYF.

In DNA form, the CDR3 reads TGTGCCATCAGTGAGCCGGGACTAGCGGGGAACACAGATACGCAGTATTTT. Translating gives CAISEPGLAGNTDTQYF. The rearrangement joins TRBV10-3 to TRBJ2-3; 13 bases match TRBD2. The CDR3 spans 17 residues. Per germline, CDR1 ENHRY and CDR2 SYGVKD. The ends lost 2 bases at V and 2 bases at J; junction bases unmatched: 4.

The sample holds a few counts of this clone. CDR3 in DNA: TGTGCCAGCAGCAAGGACAGGGGACGTGGCTACACCTTC. Amino acids: CASSKDRGRGYTF. The chain recombines TRBV7-8 with TRBJ1-2; 9 bases agree with TRBD1. The CDR3 has 13 residues. Germline V lookup: CDR1 SGHVS, CDR2 FQNEAQ. The trim removed 5 bases at V and 7 bases at J, leaving 5 bases unmatched.

The V call is TRBV19, the J call TRBJ2-3, with D unclear. The CDR3 sequence is 17 residues long. From germline, CDR1 is LNHDA and CDR2 SQIVND (reference sequence). V was shortened by 1 base and J by 0 bases, with 14 bases between the two germline ends. In nucleotides, the CDR3 is TGTGCCAGTAGTATAGGGTGGGCCAGGCCAAGCACAGATACGCAGTATTTT. As protein: CASSIGWARPSTDTQYF. Variable domain in full (rest from reference TRBV19 and TRBJ2-3): DGGITQSPKYLFRKEGQNVTLSCEQNLNHDAMYWYRQDPGQGLRLIYYSQIVNDFQKGDIAEGYSVSREKKESFPLTVTSAQKNPTAFYLCASSIGWARPSTDTQYFGPGTRLTVL.

This clone occurred a few times. The chain has TRBV27 and TRBJ2-1; 11 nucleotides agree with TRBD2. CDR1 and CDR2 from the germline V gene are MNHEY and SMNVEV (reference sequence). The V gene end was trimmed by 5 bases and the J gene end by 4 bases; junction bases not matched to a gene: 4. This CDR3 contains 15 residues. CDR3 DNA: TGTGCCAGCAGTCCCCGACTAGCGGGGTACAATGAGCAGTTCTTC. Translated: CASSPRLAGYNEQFF.

The chain employs TRBV7-8 and TRBJ1-1, with D tentatively TRBD1 (5 bases). CDR1 and CDR2 (germline): SGHVS, FQNEAQ. V lost 2 bases to trimming and J lost 4 bases, with 14 bases between them. CDR3 size: 15 residues. CDR3 amino acids: CASSLSPGPVTEAFF. Here the CDR3 DNA reads TGTGCCAGCAGCTTATCACCAGGGCCGGTCACTGAAGCTTTCTTT.

V is TRBV18 and J is TRBJ2-3; TRBD2 agrees at 10 bases. With V trimmed by 2 bases and J by 4 bases, 6 bases remained unmatched. This CDR3 spans 16 amino acids. Per germline, CDR1 KGHSH and CDR2 LQKENI. In DNA, the CDR3 is TGTGCCAGCTCACCAAAAGCGGGAGGGCCCCCAGATACGCAGTATTTT. As protein: CASSPKAGGPPDTQYF. Together with reference TRBV18 and TRBJ2-3, the CDR3 gives the full variable domain: NAGVMQNPRHLVRRRGQEARLRCSPMKGHSHVYWYRQLPEEGLKFMVYLQKENIIDESGMPKERFSAEFPKEGPSILRIQQVVRGDSAAYFCASSPKAGGPPDTQYFGPGTRLTVL.

The CDR3 coding sequence is TGTGCCAGCAGCGTAGGTCAACTGCCCTCTGGGGCCAACGTCCTGACTTTC. Its protein product is CASSVGQLPSGANVLTF. This rearrangement joins TRBV9 to TRBJ2-6, with D unclear. This CDR3 is built from 17 residues. The germline V gene encodes CDR1 SGDLS and CDR2 YYNGEE. Trimming shortened V by 0 bases and J by 0 bases, and 10 bases separated the two germline ends.